The subject of this entry is one TCR beta chain. The CDR3 consists of 17 residues. Germline loops: CDR1 SGHRS, CDR2 YFSETQ. Trimming took off 0 bases at V and 8 bases at J, with 20 bases between the two ends. These data originate in a study of T cell changes during pregnancy in multiple sclerosis. Generated by immunoSEQ multiplex PCR, the TCRdb table keeps only in-frame clones and is missing some. Of 85,000 to 120,000 clones in the sample, around 92% were seen once. This material consisted of peripheral blood, taken after pregnancy. The chain carries TRBV5-1 and TRBJ1-4; D is undetermined. This TCR derives from a female donor with multiple sclerosis, enrolled in a pregnancy study. DNA of the CDR3: TGCGCCAGCAGCTTGGATGGGAGCGTCCCCTCGGTGGAAAAACTGTTTTTT. This gives the protein CASSLDGSVPSVEKLFF.